These T cell receptor beta chains were read from a single sample in a study of T cells in Graves' hyperthyroidism and ophthalmopathy. TCRdb itself ran the multiplex PCR reads through MiXCR, one entry per CDR3 protein. The sample has some 620,000 distinct CDR3 sequences, roughly 16% seen once. Material: blood. These receptors all stem from a woman in her 30s with Graves' hyperthyroidism. The CDR3 runs from the conserved cysteine through the conserved F or W. A D gene is named only where the DNA matches it firmly. A row's size may be missing; if present it is once, few, many or a size class.

CDR3nt: TGTGCCAGCAGCTCGATGCAAACTAGAAACTCCTACAATGAGCAGTTCTTC
CDR3aa: CASSSMQTRNSYNEQFF
v_gene: TRBV7-3
abundance: few
j_gene: TRBJ2-1
d_gene: NA

CDR3nt: TGTGCCAGCAGCTCCCCCATTATAGCGGGAGGGGCTCTCCCGCCCTACAATGAGCAGTTCTTC
CDR3aa: CASSSPIIAGGALPPYNEQFF
v_gene: TRBV7-9
abundance: few
j_gene: TRBJ2-1
d_gene: TRBD2

CDR3nt: TGCGCCAGCAGCGTCAGGGGTGGGTGGACTGAAGCTTTCTTT
CDR3aa: CASSVRGGWTEAFF
v_gene: TRBV5-1
abundance: many
j_gene: TRBJ1-1
d_gene: NA

CDR3nt: TGTGCCAGCAGCCAAGACCCCGGGGCTAGCTACGAGCAGTACTTC
CDR3aa: CASSQDPGASYEQYF
v_gene: TRBV3-1
abundance: few
j_gene: TRBJ2-7
d_gene: NA

CDR3nt: TGCGCCAGCAGCCAGCGGGCCCTGACTAGCGGGAGTTGGACAGATACGCAGTATTTT
CDR3aa: CASSQRALTSGSWTDTQYF
v_gene: TRBV4-1
abundance: NA
j_gene: TRBJ2-3
d_gene: TRBD2

CDR3nt: TGTGCCAGCAGTTACTCGTTAGCGGGAGAGGGCGAGCAGTACTTC
CDR3aa: CASSYSLAGEGEQYF
v_gene: TRBV6-5
abundance: few
j_gene: TRBJ2-7
d_gene: TRBD2

CDR3nt: TGTGCCAGCAGCTTAGATCCACCTAAGCGGGTAGCTCTCACAGATACGCAGTATTTT
CDR3aa: CASSLDPPKRVALTDTQYF
v_gene: TRBV11-2
abundance: many
j_gene: TRBJ2-3
d_gene: NA

CDR3nt: TGTGCCAGCAGCCATGGGGTAGGGGTAACGGGGGAGACCCAGTACTTC
CDR3aa: CASSHGVGVTGETQYF
v_gene: TRBV3-1
abundance: NA
j_gene: TRBJ2-5
d_gene: NA

CDR3nt: TGTGCCAGCTCACCAATCGAGACACTCAAAGAGACCCAGTACTTC
CDR3aa: CASSPIETLKETQYF
v_gene: TRBV18
abundance: NA
j_gene: TRBJ2-5
d_gene: NA

CDR3nt: TGTGCCAGCTCCCATGGGCTAGCGGGAGTTTACGAGCAGTACTTC
CDR3aa: CASSHGLAGVYEQYF
v_gene: TRBV7-9
abundance: many
j_gene: TRBJ2-7
d_gene: TRBD2

CDR3nt: TGTGCCAGCAGCTTCCGGGACAGGGGGCTCATCACCGGGGAGCTGTTTTTT
CDR3aa: CASSFRDRGLITGELFF
v_gene: TRBV11-3
abundance: NA
j_gene: TRBJ2-2
d_gene: TRBD1

CDR3nt: TGTGCCAGCTCACCAAGGAATAGAGATACGCAGTATTTT
CDR3aa: CASSPRNRDTQYF
v_gene: TRBV18
abundance: many
j_gene: TRBJ2-3
d_gene: NA

CDR3nt: TGTGCCAGCAGGAGGACACGGGGGGGCGACTACGAGCAGTACTTC
CDR3aa: CASRRTRGGDYEQYF
v_gene: TRBV6-2/TRBV6-3
abundance: NA
j_gene: TRBJ2-7
d_gene: TRBD2

CDR3nt: TGTGCCAGCGAATTAGGGCTAGCGGGCAATGAGCAGTTCTTC
CDR3aa: CASELGLAGNEQFF
v_gene: TRBV28
abundance: many
j_gene: TRBJ2-1
d_gene: TRBD2